This TCR beta chain was retrieved from a study of cytomegalovirus exposure and HLA in healthy donors (dated by TCRdb to between 2016 and 2019). In terms of the full investigation: According to an earlier analysis of a few hundred of the donors, roughly 180 million T cells yielded some 110 million unique TCR beta sequences and approximately 280 Gb of sequence data. Roughly 300 gigabases of sequencing data and approximately 93 million unique TCR sequences were included in an early release covering 550 to 800 HLA-typed donors. Of the roughly 400 genotyped donors, around 81% fell in the genetic ancestry cluster associated with self-reported Caucasian donors. The study was designed to test whether signatures of past pathogen exposure could be identified by cataloging public T cell receptors. The study used immunosequencing to profile the T cell repertoires of 600 to 850 subjects and linked those repertoires to cytomegalovirus serostatus. In addition to the first cohort of hundreds of subjects, a separate validation cohort of 130 or so different subjects was used. To predict cytomegalovirus infection status, the study combined high-throughput TCR immunosequencing, statistical association of individual TCRs with disease status, and machine learning. In a later analysis, previously published TCR beta repertoires from roughly 710 donors were re-analyzed and high-resolution HLA genotyping was added so that TCR occurrence patterns could be studied. Rather than drawing on any new phenotypic data, the later analysis identified candidate immune exposures from TCR beta sequences and the way those sequences occurred across donors. In an earlier analysis of a few hundred of the donors, high-throughput TCR beta sequencing was used to judge whether each TCR beta V gene segment behaved as functional or pseudogenic. Donor age, sex, ethnicity and CMV serostatus were compiled together with the repertoire data. A later genetic analysis took genome-wide SNP genotypes for 398 of the 666 donors and used that subset as a discovery cohort. All discovery cohort repertoires had been generated on a single sequencing platform. Class I and class II HLA loci were covered by the typing at four-digit resolution. Typing coverage differed by locus: A, B, C, DRB1 and DQB1 were typed in about 620-630 donors, DQA1 in 500 to 550, DPA1 in 600 to 610, and DPB1 in 400 to 480. Five DR-DQ haplotypes were handled as single units for association and clustering because linkage in the cohort was strong. Among some 410 genotyped donors of the cohort, an average of around 240,000 unique TCR beta nucleotide sequences were sequenced per donor, roughly a sixth of them non-productive.

Study-wide conclusions, independent of this receptor: When HLA alleles, especially DR and DQ, strongly co-occurred, attributing TCR associations to individual alleles was difficult. While some public TCRs were present in many individuals, most TCR sequences turned up only very rarely across donors. Because HLA typing was missing for some donors at each locus, association tests included only the typed subset. A group of highly shared sequence variants was considered likely to be a technical artifact of the sequencing pipeline. A further reported finding was that TCR beta sequences accurately predicted the HLA-A and HLA-B alleles for most subjects in the first cohort. The authors suggested that the approach could potentially be generalized to other disease states and immunological phenotypes. In the study, about 150 TCR beta chains were listed as associated with cytomegalovirus. Immune exposure information for the cohort was limited to CMV serostatus. According to a later analysis, parvovirus B19, influenza, CMV and Epstein-Barr virus appeared linked to several top co-occurrence clusters. Compared with equally common non-associated chains, HLA-associated TCR beta chains in a later analysis were more clonally expanded and had lower generation probabilities. In both the original and validation cohorts, the classifier was reported to diagnose cytomegalovirus status with high specificity and sensitivity. In a later analysis, most CMV-associated TCR beta chains were found to appear HLA-restricted, with HLA associations seemingly driven largely by CMV exposure. Because counts were too low, about 15 rarely observed V segments, including chromosome 9 orphons, were left out of the earlier analysis of a few hundred of the donors. In a later genetic analysis, fewer N-insertions in productive TCRs were reported among donors in an Asian-associated ancestry cluster than the approximately 630-donor mean. A later analysis found that TCR association rates varied across HLA loci, with DRB1 alleles showing the most associated TCRs and HLA-C alleles the fewest. Correlated functional status among segregating V segments might reflect linkage disequilibrium, but an unknown experimental factor could not be ruled out. Some IMGT-functional V segments, including TRBV6-2 and TRBV6-3, could not be told apart with the 87-base-pair reads, so those segments were excluded. Specific HLA alleles were associated with roughly 17,000 TCR beta sequences at a false discovery rate of 0.05 in a later analysis. V-gene and J-gene trimming of TCR beta chains was associated with a missense DCLRE1C variant in a later genetic analysis, and the association was replicated in an independent cohort. Sequencing depth was assumed to be roughly uniform across donors in the presence/absence analyses, though that assumption may not hold. This cohort had only TCR beta chains sequenced, and the lack of alpha or paired-chain data limited which features could be detected. In vitro tests confirmed that a few of the cytomegalovirus-associated TCR beta chains recognize cytomegalovirus antigens. In an earlier analysis of some 640 of the donors, most TCR beta V segments were observed in productive rearrangements about 87% or about 30% of the time, broadly matching IMGT annotations.

The cohort comprised approximately 700 healthy bone marrow donors. All cohort members were sampled while nominally healthy, although unrecorded immune exposures were likely present. The donor tested CMV seropositive, placing the donor among the 289 seropositive members of the cohort. A peripheral blood sample was collected from each donor, and TCR beta sequencing was performed on peripheral blood mononuclear cells. The Qiagen DNeasy Blood Extraction Kit was used to extract genomic DNA from the blood cell samples. Libraries were built with the immunoSEQ multiplex PCR assay. The multiplex PCR relied on a mix of 60 forward primers for TCR Vbeta segments and 13 reverse primers for TCR Jbeta segments. A multiplex PCR assay on genomic DNA amplified the CDR3 region of rearranged TCR beta genes. The Illumina HiSeq System was used to sequence the amplified TCR beta libraries as 87-base-pair reads. For the original study's pipeline: A later analysis tallied around 80 million unique TCR beta chains across the roughly 610 repertoires, and about 10 million of those chains were shared by two or more donors. A nearest-neighbor algorithm error-corrected the raw reads and collapsed the reads into unique sequences, merging closely related sequences to remove PCR and sequencing errors. V, D and J gene segments were assigned by aligning CDR3 sequences to IMGT reference sequences. For a sequence to be retained, a match of at least six nucleotides to both a V gene segment and a J gene segment was required. Rearrangements were called productive when the CDR3 lacked stop codons and stayed in frame with V and J; all others were non-productive. Following IMGT convention, CDR3 was defined as the stretch from the second conserved V-encoded cysteine up to the conserved J-encoded phenylalanine. The earlier analysis of some 540 of the donors excluded any sequence lacking an unambiguous match to a single V gene segment. In an earlier analysis of 587 of the donors, a V segment was called functional when productive rearrangements were above 56.7%, and segregating when the standard deviation between donors exceeded 5%. A statistical classification framework was built for diagnosing cytomegalovirus status from the catalog of TCR beta chain sequences. A later analysis assigned V and J genes by comparing TCR nucleotide sequences with IMGT/GENE-DB human TR gene sequences. In a later analysis, CDR3 sequences and most-parsimonious VDJ recombination scenarios were assigned using the TCRdist pipeline. A later analysis defined each TCR beta chain by its CDR3 amino acid sequence plus V-gene family, and excluded reads lacking a unique V-gene family. In a later analysis, 500 to 650 highly shared, low-generation-probability nucleotide sequences were removed to address suspected cross-contamination and a sequencing artifact. For each public chain, a later analysis derived a clonal expansion index from normalized ranks of inferred template counts within each repertoire. A later analysis computed generation probabilities with a VDJ recombination model fitted to out-of-frame rearrangements, and checked the results against IGoR. A later analysis scored TCR-TCR, TCR-HLA and TCR-CMV co-occurrence with hypergeometric tests, applying a repertoire-size bias correction to TCR pairs. A later analysis estimated false discovery rates by permuting HLA or CMV assignments 20 times. In a later analysis, co-occurring TCRs were grouped using DBSCAN, and TCRdist sequence similarity was added for clustering within HLA-allele-positive subsets. For co-occurrence clustering, repertoires with fewer than 30,000 or more than 120,000 public chains were excluded, along with about five repertoires with anomalous nucleotide sharing. TCRdb mirrors the immuneACCESS table, restricted to in-frame sequences. Some clones are absent from its copies; in checked studies, under half trace to an unresolved V gene, and the reason for the others is unknown. The V and J calls and the clone size are those of that table, but D and trimming were determined from the DNA. This sample holds more than 95,000 clones; approximately 12% were observed only once. The ten largest clones take up about a sixth of the sample.

This clone was seen many times. What antigen it recognizes has not been identified. The record has no base qualities; no much larger clone is one base away. Trimming at the junction amounts to 5 bases on V and 3 bases on J, and the germline ends lie 14 bases apart. From its cysteine to its phenylalanine, the CDR3 spans 15 amino acids. CDR3 DNA is the only sequence kept; it has 45 bases, read in frame from the first base. The germline V gene (reference sequence) supplies CDR1 PRHDT and CDR2 FYEKMQ. Sequenced: PBMCs. The rearranged segments are TRBV13 and TRBJ1-3; the D region possibly corresponds to TRBD1 (5 bases align). The clonotype comes from a middle-aged man in good health and CMV-seropositive. The CDR3 reads CASSPGGVFGNTIYF. At the DNA level, the sequence is TGTGCCAGCAGCCCTGGGGGGGTATTTGGAAACACCATATATTTT.